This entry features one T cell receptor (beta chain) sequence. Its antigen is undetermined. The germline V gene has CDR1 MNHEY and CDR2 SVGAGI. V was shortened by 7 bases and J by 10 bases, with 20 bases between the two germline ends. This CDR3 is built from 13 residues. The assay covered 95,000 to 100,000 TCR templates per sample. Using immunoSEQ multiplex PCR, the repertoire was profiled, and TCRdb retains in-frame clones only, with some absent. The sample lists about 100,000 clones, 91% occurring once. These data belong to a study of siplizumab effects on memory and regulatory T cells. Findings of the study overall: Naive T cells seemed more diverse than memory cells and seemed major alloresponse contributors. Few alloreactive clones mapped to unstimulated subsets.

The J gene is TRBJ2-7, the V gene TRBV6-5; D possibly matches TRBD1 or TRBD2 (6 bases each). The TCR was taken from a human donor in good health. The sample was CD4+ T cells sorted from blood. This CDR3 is CASTKGHGGPQYF. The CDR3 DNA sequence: TGTGCCAGCACTAAAGGCCACGGGGGCCCCCAGTACTTC.